These 18 T cell receptor beta chains were all obtained from the same sample, sequenced in a study of read filtering for tumor transcriptome and immune sequencing. From roughly 390 ng of RNA, a library with molecular barcoded alpha/delta and beta/gamma adaptors was made. TCRdb re-called the reads through MiXCR, storing one row per CDR3 protein. The data contain roughly 46,000 distinct CDR3 sequences, approximately 12% of them singletons. Sequenced sample: a population of CD138-negative cells sorted from bone marrow. The receptors were sampled from a donor aged 40 or older with multiple myeloma.

A note on this clonotype: A much larger clone lies one base from this, so it may be a read error. The chain is built from TRBV7-8 and TRBJ2-2; 7 bases fit TRBD2. V lost 11 bases and J lost 1; bases outside the gene matches: 1. CDR3 length: 12 amino acids. Germline V lookup: CDR1 SGHVS, CDR2 FQNEAQ. This CDR3 reads CAGGVNTGELFF. The CDR3 region has the DNA TGTGCCGGGGGGGTGAACACCGGGGAGCTGTTTTTT.

This clonotype was seen repeatedly, ten times or more. The chain links TRBV7-9 to TRBJ1-1, with a tentative D call TRBD1 (5 bases). Deletions cut 5 bases from V and 7 bases from J, with 11 bases between. The CDR3 spans 12 residues. The V gene's germline CDR1 is SEHNR and CDR2 FQNEAQ (reference sequence). The CDR3 here is CASSHRTGEAFF. For the CDR3, the DNA is TGTGCCAGCAGCCACCGAACAGGTGAAGCTTTCTTT.

This clonotype occurred many times. The chain carries TRBV30 and TRBJ1-4, with 7 bases matching TRBD1. The V segment lost 2 bases and the J segment 5 bases; nucleotides outside the gene matches: 5. This CDR3 contains 14 residues. The germline CDR1 and CDR2 sequences are GTSNPN and SVGIG (reference sequence). The CDR3 coding sequence is TGTGCCTGGAGTACCAGGGGGGAGAATGAAAAACTGTTTTTT. The encoded protein is CAWSTRGENEKLFF.

The sample holds many counts of this clonotype. This chain uses TRBV27 with TRBJ2-4, with D possibly being TRBD1 (5 bases). The germline V gene has CDR1 MNHEY and CDR2 SMNVEV (reference sequence). Deletions cut 3 bases from V and 8 bases from J, with 17 bases between. CDR3 length: 15 amino acids. CDR3 sequence reads: CASSFTNGDRDIQYF. The CDR3 DNA is TGTGCCAGCAGTTTCACAAACGGAGACAGAGACATTCAGTACTTC.

In its sample, this clonotype was seen many times. The rearrangement joins TRBV12-3 or TRBV12-4 to TRBJ1-6; D is unclear. This CDR3 has 14 amino acids. V shed 4 bases and J shed 10 bases, with 14 bases lying between them. CDR3 loop: CASSSTIPGSPLHF. As DNA, the CDR3 is TGTGCCAGCAGTTCGACAATCCCGGGGTCACCCCTCCACTTT.

With respect to this clonotype: With a far larger clone one base away, a read error is the likely cause. V usage is TRBV6-6 and J usage is TRBJ2-3; D is unresolved. The J call may be incorrect, as the DNA end agrees better with TRBJ1-5. Germline CDR1 and CDR2: MNHNY and SVGAGI (reference sequence). The CDR3 totals 17 residues. The CDR3 nucleotides are TGTGCCAGCACCCCAAGGATAAGCGGGAGGGCCGCAGATACGCAGCATTTT. It codes for CASTPRISGRAADTQHF.

In its sample, this clonotype was seen many times. The chain carries TRBV20-1 and TRBJ2-3, with a possible D match to TRBD1 (5 bases). Germline-derived CDR1 and CDR2 are DFQATT and SNEGSKA (reference sequence). Trimming removed 5 bases from V and 9 bases from J, with 12 bases in between. CDR3 length: 11 residues. The CDR3 loop is CSAEDKSTQYF. The CDR3 DNA reads TGCAGTGCTGAGGACAAAAGCACGCAGTATTTT.

This clonotype is judged medium-sized. The chain employs TRBV20-1 and TRBJ2-1; tentative D call: TRBD2 (6 bases). The CDR3 totals 13 residues. Germline loops: CDR1 DFQATT, CDR2 SNEGSKA (reference sequence). V lost 2 bases to trimming and J lost 12 bases, with 17 bases between them. The CDR3 spells CSARPGSGVGQFF. DNA for the CDR3: TGCAGTGCTAGACCCGGGTCGGGGGTCGGGCAGTTCTTC.

Ten or more counts support this clonotype. The V call is TRBV30, the J call TRBJ1-1; D remains unclear. This CDR3 is 14 amino acids long. Germline CDR1 and CDR2: GTSNPN and SVGIG (reference sequence). V was clipped by 2 bases and J by 0 bases, with 10 bases between them. Here the CDR3 reads CAWSIVGLNTEAFF. CDR3 sequence (DNA): TGTGCCTGGAGTATTGTTGGATTGAACACTGAAGCTTTCTTT.

This clonotype was counted many times. This chain joins TRBV10-3 and TRBJ1-1; weak D call: TRBD1 (6 bases). This CDR3 spans 13 amino acids. Germline CDR1 ENHRY, CDR2 SYGVKD. The ends were cut back, 11 bases at V and 1 base at J, with 14 bases in the middle. DNA of the CDR3: TGTGCCTCCAAGGGACAACAGAACACTGAAGCTTTCTTT. It codes for CASKGQQNTEAFF.

This clonotype was seen only a few times. An end of the junction does not agree with germline; a read error may underlie this. The V call is TRBV4-2, the J call TRBJ2-3, with D unclear. The CDR3 contains 15 residues. The V gene's germline CDR1 is LGHNA and CDR2 YNFKEQ. CDR3 in DNA: TGTGCCAGCGGCCAAGAGGCAGGAAAGGCAGATACGCGGTATTTT. It yields the protein CASGQEAGKADTRYF.

This clonotype showed up many times. This chain joins TRBV11-3 and TRBJ2-6; 7 nucleotides line up with TRBD1. V was clipped by 5 bases and J by 0 bases; unmatched bases: 19. Per germline, CDR1 SGHNT and CDR2 YENEEA. This CDR3 is 21 amino acids long. CDR3 loop: CASSPRYGRDRESSGANVLTF. Written as DNA, the CDR3 is TGTGCCAGCAGCCCTCGCTACGGCCGGGACAGAGAGAGCTCTGGGGCCAACGTCCTGACTTTC. Together with reference TRBV11-3 and TRBJ2-6, the CDR3 gives the full variable domain: EAGVVQSPRYKIIEKKQPVAFWCNPISGHNTLYWYLQNLGQGPELLIRYENEEAVDDSQLPKDRFSAERLKGVDSTLKIQPAELGDSAVYLCASSPRYGRDRESSGANVLTFGAGSRLTVL.

The chain recombines TRBV14 with TRBJ1-1; D might be TRBD1 (6 bases). There are 14 residues in the CDR3. Deletions cut 3 bases from V and 11 bases from J, with 19 bases between. Germline CDR1 SGHDN, CDR2 FVKESK. The CDR3 DNA follows: TGTGCCAGCAGCCAGAAAAGACACAGGGCCGGGGCTTTCTTT. Encoded protein: CASSQKRHRAGAFF.

This clonotype was found many times. V gene TRBV19 combines with J gene TRBJ1-5; D gene uncertain. This CDR3 region has 14 residues. Germline V gives CDR1 LNHDA, CDR2 SQIVND (reference sequence). V lost 5 bases and J lost 6, with 14 bases in between. CDR3 loop: CASSDQGLPQPQHF. The CDR3 DNA reads TGTGCCAGTAGTGACCAAGGATTGCCTCAGCCCCAGCATTTT.

This clonotype has a count of ten or more. V gene TRBV5-4 combines with J gene TRBJ2-3; D not certain. There are 14 residues in the CDR3. Germline loops: CDR1 SGHNT, CDR2 YYREEE (reference sequence). Trimming removed 4 bases at V and 0 bases at J, with 9 bases between. CDR3 sequence: CASSPKPSTDTQYF. The DNA of the CDR3 is TGTGCCAGCAGCCCGAAACCTAGCACAGATACGCAGTATTTT.

In this sample, this clonotype turned up a few times. A much larger clone differs by one base, so this may be a read error. The chain combines TRBV6-5 with TRBJ2-5; D is perhaps TRBD1 (6 bases). Trimming removed 6 bases at V and 7 bases at J, with 18 bases between. The length of the CDR3 is 14 residues. In germline, CDR1 is MNHEY, CDR2 SVGAGI. For the CDR3, the DNA is TGTGCCAGCAGCCCCGAGGCAGGCAGGGGGACCCAGTACTTC. Its translation: CASSPEAGRGTQYF.

This clonotype was picked up many times. This chain connects TRBV7-9 to TRBJ2-1, with D perhaps TRBD1 or TRBD2 (5 bases each). The V end was cut by 1 base, the J end by 6 bases, with 13 bases between. Germline V lookup: CDR1 SEHNR, CDR2 FQNEAQ (reference sequence). CDR3 length: 15 amino acids. CDR3 amino acids: CASSLGDPPTNEQFF. CDR3 coding DNA: TGTGCCAGCAGCTTAGGGGACCCTCCTACCAATGAGCAGTTCTTC.

At least ten counts were recorded for this clonotype. This chain links TRBV12-3 or TRBV12-4 with TRBJ1-5, with D uncertain. Trimming stripped 3 bases from V and 0 bases from J, with 6 bases between. The CDR3 loop spans 14 amino acids. In DNA, the CDR3 is TGTGCCAGCAGTTTCGGGAATAGCAATCAGCCCCAGCATTTT. Amino acids: CASSFGNSNQPQHF.